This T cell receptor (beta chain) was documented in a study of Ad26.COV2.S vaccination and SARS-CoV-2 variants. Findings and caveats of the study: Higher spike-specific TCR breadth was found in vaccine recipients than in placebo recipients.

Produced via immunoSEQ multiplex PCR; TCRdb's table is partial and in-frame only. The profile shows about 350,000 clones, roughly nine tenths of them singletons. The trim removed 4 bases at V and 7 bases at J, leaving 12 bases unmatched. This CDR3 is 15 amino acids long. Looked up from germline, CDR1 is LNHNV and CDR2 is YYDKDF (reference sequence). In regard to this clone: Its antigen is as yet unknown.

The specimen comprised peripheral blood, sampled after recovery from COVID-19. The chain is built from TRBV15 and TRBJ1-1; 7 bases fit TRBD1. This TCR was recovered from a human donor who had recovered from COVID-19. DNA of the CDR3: TGTGCCACCAGCACTCCGGGACAGCGATTTGATGAAGCTTTCTTT. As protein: CATSTPGQRFDEAFF.